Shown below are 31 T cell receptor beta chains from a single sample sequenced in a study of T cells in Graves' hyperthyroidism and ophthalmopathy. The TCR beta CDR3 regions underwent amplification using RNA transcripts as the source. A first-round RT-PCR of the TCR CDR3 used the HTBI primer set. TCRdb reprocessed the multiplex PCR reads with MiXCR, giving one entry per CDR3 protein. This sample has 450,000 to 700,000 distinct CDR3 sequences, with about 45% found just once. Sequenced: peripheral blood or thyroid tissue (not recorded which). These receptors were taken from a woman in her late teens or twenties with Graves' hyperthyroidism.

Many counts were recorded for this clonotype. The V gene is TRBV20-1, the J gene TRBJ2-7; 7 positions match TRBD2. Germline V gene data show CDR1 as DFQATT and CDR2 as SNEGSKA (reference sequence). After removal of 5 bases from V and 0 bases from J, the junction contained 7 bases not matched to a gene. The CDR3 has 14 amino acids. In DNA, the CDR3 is TGCAGTGCTGACTTGCGGGGGAGCTCCTACGAGCAGTACTTC. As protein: CSADLRGSSYEQYF.

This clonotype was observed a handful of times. CDR3 bases: TGTGCCACCAGAACAGGGGCTGAGCAGTTCTTC. It translates to CATRTGAEQFF. The chain couples TRBV24-1 to TRBJ2-1; 7 bases are shared with TRBD1. In germline, CDR1 is KGHDR, CDR2 SFDVKD. The CDR3 extends over 11 amino acids. The J segment lost 9 bases and the V segment lost 7 bases, leaving 2 bases of the junction unmatched.

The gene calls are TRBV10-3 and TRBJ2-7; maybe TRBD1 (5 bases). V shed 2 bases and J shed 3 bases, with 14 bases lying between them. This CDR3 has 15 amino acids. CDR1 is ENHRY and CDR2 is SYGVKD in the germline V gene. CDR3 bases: TGTGCCATCAGTGAGGTAATAGGGGATAACTACGAGCAGTACTTC. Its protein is CAISEVIGDNYEQYF.

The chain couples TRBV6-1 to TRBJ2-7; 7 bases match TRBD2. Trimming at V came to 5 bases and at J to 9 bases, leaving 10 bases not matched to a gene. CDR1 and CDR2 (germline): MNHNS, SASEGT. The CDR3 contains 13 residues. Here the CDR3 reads CASSPNVGGGQYF. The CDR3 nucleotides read TGTGCCAGCAGTCCGAATGTTGGGGGGGGGCAGTACTTC.

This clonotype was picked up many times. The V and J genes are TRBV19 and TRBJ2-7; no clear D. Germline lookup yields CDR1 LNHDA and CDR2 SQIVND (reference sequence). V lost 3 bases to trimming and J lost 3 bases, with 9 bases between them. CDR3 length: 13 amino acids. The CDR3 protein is CASSMNRNYEQYF. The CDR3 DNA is TGTGCCAGTAGTATGAACAGAAACTACGAGCAGTACTTC.

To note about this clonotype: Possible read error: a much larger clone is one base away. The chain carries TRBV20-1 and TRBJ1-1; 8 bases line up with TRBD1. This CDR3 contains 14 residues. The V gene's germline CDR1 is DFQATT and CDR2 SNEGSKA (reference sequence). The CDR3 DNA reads TGCAGTGCCACGCGACGGACAGGGAACACTGAAGCTATCTTT. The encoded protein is CSATRRTGNTEAIF.

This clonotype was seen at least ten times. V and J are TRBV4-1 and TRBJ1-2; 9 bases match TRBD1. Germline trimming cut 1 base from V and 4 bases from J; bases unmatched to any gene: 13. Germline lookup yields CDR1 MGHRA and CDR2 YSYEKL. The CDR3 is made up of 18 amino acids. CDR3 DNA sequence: TGCGCCAGCAGCCAAGTCGGACCGGGACAGGGAAATGGCTATGGCTACACCTTC. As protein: CASSQVGPGQGNGYGYTF.

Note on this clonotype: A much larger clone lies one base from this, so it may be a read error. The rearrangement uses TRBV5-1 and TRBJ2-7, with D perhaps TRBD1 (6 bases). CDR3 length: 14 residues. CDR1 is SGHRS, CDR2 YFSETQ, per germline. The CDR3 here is CASSPRTESSEQYF. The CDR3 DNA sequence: TGCGCCAGCAGCCCAAGGACAGAGTCCTCCGAGCAGTACTTC.

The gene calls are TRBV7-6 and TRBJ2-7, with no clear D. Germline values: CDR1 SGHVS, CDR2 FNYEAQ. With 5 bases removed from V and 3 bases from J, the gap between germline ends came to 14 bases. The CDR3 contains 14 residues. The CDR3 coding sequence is TGTGCCAGCAGCACCGGCCTCATAGGCTACGAGCAGTACTTC. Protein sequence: CASSTGLIGYEQYF. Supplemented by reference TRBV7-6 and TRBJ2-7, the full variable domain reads GAGVSQSPRYKVTKRGQDVALRCDPISGHVSLYWYRQALGQGPEFLTYFNYEAQQDKSGLPNDRFSAERPEGSISTLTIQRTEQRDSAMYRCASSTGLIGYEQYFGPGTRLTVT.

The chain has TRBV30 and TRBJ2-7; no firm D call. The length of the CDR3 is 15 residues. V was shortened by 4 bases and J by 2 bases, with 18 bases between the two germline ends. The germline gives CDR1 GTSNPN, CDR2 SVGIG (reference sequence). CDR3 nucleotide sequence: TGTGCCTGGAATGATATCGGCGGTCCAGCCTACGAGCAGTACTTC. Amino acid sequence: CAWNDIGGPAYEQYF.

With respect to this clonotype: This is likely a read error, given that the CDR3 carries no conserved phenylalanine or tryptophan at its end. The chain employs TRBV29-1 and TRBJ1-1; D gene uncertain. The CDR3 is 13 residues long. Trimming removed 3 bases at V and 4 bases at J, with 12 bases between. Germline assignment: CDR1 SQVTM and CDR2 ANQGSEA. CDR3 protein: CSVDQTQGTEAFL. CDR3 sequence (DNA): TGCAGCGTTGACCAGACGCAAGGCACTGAAGCTTTCCTT.

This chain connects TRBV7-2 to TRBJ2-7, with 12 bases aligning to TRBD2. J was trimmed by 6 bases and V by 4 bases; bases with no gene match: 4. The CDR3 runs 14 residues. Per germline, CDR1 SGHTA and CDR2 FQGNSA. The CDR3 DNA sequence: TGTGCCAGCAGCTCCGGGACTAGCGGGCCCGAGCAGTACTTC. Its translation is CASSSGTSGPEQYF.

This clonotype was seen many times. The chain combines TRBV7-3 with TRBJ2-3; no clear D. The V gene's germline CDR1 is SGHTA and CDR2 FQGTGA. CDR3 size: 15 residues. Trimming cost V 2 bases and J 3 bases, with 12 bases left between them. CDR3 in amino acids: CASSLRGGQTDTQYF. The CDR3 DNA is TGTGCCAGCAGCTTACGTGGCGGTCAGACAGATACGCAGTATTTT.

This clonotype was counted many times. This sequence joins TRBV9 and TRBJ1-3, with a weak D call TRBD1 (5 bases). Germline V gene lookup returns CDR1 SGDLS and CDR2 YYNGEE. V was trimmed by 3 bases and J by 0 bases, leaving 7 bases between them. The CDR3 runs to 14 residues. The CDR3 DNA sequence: TGTGCCAGCAGCGGCGACAGCTCTGGAAACACCATATATTTT. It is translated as CASSGDSSGNTIYF.

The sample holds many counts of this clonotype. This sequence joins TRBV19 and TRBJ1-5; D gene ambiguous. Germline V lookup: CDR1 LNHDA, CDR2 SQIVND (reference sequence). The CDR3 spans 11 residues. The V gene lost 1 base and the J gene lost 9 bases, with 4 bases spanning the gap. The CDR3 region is CASSIGGPQHF. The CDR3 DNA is TGTGCCAGTAGTATAGGGGGGCCCCAGCATTTT.

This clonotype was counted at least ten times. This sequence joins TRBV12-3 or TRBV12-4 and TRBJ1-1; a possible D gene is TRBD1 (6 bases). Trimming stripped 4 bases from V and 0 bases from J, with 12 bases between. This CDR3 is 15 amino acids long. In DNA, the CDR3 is TGTGCCAGCAGTTCTCCCGGGACACTGAACACTGAAGCTTTCTTT. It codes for CASSSPGTLNTEAFF.

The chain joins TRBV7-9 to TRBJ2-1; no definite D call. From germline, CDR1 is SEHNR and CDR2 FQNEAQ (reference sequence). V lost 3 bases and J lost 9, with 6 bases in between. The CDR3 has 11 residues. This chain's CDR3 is CASSLFIEQFF. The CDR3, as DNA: TGTGCCAGCAGCTTGTTTATTGAGCAGTTCTTC.

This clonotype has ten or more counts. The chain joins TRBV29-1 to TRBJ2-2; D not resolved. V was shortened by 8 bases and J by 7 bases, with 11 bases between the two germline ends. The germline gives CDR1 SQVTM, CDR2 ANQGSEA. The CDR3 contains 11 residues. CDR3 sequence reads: CSFRWGGELFF. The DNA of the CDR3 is TGCAGCTTTCGGTGGGGCGGGGAGCTGTTTTTT.

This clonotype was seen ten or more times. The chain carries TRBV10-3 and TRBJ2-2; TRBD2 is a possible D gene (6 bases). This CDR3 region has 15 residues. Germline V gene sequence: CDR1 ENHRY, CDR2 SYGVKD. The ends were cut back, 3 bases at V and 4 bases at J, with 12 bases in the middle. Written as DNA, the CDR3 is TGTGCCATCAGTGACGGGGGACCCGGCACCGGGGAGCTGTTTTTT. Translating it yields CAISDGGPGTGELFF.

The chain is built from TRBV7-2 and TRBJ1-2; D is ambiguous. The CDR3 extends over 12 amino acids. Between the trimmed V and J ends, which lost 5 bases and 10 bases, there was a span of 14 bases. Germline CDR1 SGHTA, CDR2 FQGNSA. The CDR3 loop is CASSQGRENYTF. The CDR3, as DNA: TGTGCCAGCAGCCAAGGGAGGGAGAACTACACCTTC.

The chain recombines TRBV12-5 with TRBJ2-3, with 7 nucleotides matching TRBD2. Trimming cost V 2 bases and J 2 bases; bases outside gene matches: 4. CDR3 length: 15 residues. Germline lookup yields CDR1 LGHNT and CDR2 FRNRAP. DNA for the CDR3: TGTGCTAGTGGTTTGTTAGGGACTACCACAGATACGCAGTATTTT. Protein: CASGLLGTTTDTQYF.

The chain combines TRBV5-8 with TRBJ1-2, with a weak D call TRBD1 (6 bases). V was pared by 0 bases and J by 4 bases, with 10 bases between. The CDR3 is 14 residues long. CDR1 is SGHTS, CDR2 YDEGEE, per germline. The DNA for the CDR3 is TGTGCCAGCAGCTTGGCCGGACAGATCTATGGCTACACCTTC. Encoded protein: CASSLAGQIYGYTF.

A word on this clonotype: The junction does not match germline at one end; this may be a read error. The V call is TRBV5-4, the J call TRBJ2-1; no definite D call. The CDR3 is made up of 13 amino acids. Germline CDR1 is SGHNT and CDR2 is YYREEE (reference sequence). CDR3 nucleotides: TGCGCCAGCAGCCCTTCAATATACAATGAGCAGTTCTTC. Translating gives CASSPSIYNEQFF.

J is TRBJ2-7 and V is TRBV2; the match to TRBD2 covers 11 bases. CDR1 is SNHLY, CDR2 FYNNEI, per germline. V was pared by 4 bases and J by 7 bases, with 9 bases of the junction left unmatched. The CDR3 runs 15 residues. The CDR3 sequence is CASSAGLAAYNEQYF. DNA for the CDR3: TGTGCCAGCAGTGCGGGACTAGCGGCGTACAATGAGCAGTACTTC.

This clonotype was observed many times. CDR3 region: CASDNLETQYF. CDR3 in DNA: TGTGCCAGCGACAACCTGGAGACCCAGTACTTC. V is TRBV7-6 and J is TRBJ2-5; D remains ambiguous. Trimming stripped 8 bases from V and 5 bases from J, with 9 bases between. The CDR3 totals 11 residues. CDR1 is SGHVS, CDR2 FNYEAQ, per germline.

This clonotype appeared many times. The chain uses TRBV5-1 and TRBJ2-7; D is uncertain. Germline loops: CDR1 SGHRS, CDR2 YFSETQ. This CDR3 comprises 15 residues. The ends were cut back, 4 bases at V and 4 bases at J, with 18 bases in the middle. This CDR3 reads CASSPPTKAGYEQYF. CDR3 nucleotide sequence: TGCGCCAGCAGCCCTCCTACTAAAGCCGGTTACGAGCAGTACTTC.

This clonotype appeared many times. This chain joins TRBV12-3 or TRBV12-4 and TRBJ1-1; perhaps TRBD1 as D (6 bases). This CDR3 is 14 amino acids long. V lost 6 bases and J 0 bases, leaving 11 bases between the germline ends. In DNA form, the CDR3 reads TGTGCCAGCAGACGGAGGGGGGTGAACACTGAAGCTTTCTTT. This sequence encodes CASRRRGVNTEAFF.

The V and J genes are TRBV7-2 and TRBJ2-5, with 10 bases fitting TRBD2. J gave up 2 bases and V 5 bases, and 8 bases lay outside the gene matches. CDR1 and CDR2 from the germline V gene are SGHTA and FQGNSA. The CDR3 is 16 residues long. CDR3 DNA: TGTGCCAGCAGCAAATGGACTAGCGGTCGACAAGAGACCCAGTACTTC. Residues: CASSKWTSGRQETQYF.

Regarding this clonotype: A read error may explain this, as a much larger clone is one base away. DNA of the CDR3: TGTGCCACCGCTAGACAGGGGGGGCAGCCCCAGCATTTT. The encoded protein is CATARQGGQPQHF. The J gene is TRBJ1-5, the V gene TRBV24-1; 9 bases are shared with TRBD1. The CDR3 totals 13 residues. The V gene end was trimmed by 9 bases and the J gene end by 7 bases; junction bases not matched to a gene: 6. Germline V gene sequence: CDR1 KGHDR, CDR2 SFDVKD.

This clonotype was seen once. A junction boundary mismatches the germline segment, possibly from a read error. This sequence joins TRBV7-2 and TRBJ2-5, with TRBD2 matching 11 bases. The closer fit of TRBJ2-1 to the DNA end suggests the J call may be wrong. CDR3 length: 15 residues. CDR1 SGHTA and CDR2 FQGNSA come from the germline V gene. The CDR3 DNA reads TGTGCCAGCAGCATAGCGGGAGGGCCCGGTTATGAGCAGTTCTTC. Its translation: CASSIAGGPGYEQFF.

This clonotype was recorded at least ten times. The CDR3 DNA sequence: TGTGCCAGCAGCTTAGAGTGGGACCAGTATTTT. Translation gives CASSLEWDQYF. The genes are TRBV7-8 and TRBJ2-3; perhaps D is TRBD1 or TRBD2 (5 bases each). The V end was cut by 1 base, the J end by 12 bases, with 8 bases between. Germline V gives CDR1 SGHVS, CDR2 FQNEAQ. The CDR3 extends over 11 amino acids.